One TCR beta chain is described in this entry. The antigen is undetermined. These data originate in a study of cytomegalovirus exposure and HLA in healthy donors. The PCR contained 60 Vbeta and 13 Jbeta primers. This table comes from immunoSEQ multiplex PCR, and its TCRdb copy is limited to in-frame clones, with some not included. Here the sample spans almost 200,000 clones, around 79% being singletons. Germline V gives CDR1 ENHRY, CDR2 SYGVKD. Losses at the gene ends were 5 bases for V and 5 bases for J; bases not matched to a gene: 4. The CDR3 runs to 15 residues. Whole-study results and caveats: In a later analysis, the majority of CMV-associated beta chains seemingly showed HLA restriction. A later analysis found TCR association rates differed by HLA locus, highest for DRB1 and lowest for HLA-C. From TCR beta sequences, most subjects' HLA-A and HLA-B alleles were reportedly predicted accurately. Exclusion as indistinguishable affected some V segments, including TRBV6-2 and TRBV6-3.

The sample was PBMCs. This chain joins TRBV10-3 and TRBJ2-2, with TRBD1 matching 11 bases. The clonotype comes from a woman in her twenties or thirties in good health and CMV-seropositive. The DNA for the CDR3 is TGTGCCATCAGTCGGACAGGGGGCCGAACCGGGGAGCTGTTTTTT. Translated: CAISRTGGRTGELFF.